This T cell receptor beta chain was sequenced during a study of shared clonotypes between healthy human individuals. Deep level was the assay's run setting. DNA at approximately 200 ng, some 31,000 T cell genomes, went into sorted-subset replicate PCRs. Sequencing was performed with immunoSEQ multiplex PCR; in TCRdb, only in-frame clones are kept and a portion is missing. The sample lists under 1 million clones; 96% were seen once. CD45RO-negative, CCR7-selected cells formed the naive CD8 fraction, which excluded terminally differentiated effector memory CD45RA+ cells. There were no recent acute infections or vaccinations among the donors, who were healthy HIV-negative adults. Those who donated, Caucasian adults without exception, all lived in Nashville, Tennessee. Trimming left V 0 bases short and J 6 bases short, with 9 bases between. This CDR3 contains 13 residues. Germline assignment: CDR1 SGHNT and CDR2 YENEEA.

The sequenced sample was naive CD8+ T cells sorted from blood. The source is a man younger than 40 in good health. This chain connects TRBV11-3 to TRBJ2-7; D is uncertain. In DNA, the CDR3 is TGTGCCAGCAGCTTAGATCAAGGTCGCGAGCAGTACTTC. Its translation is CASSLDQGREQYF.